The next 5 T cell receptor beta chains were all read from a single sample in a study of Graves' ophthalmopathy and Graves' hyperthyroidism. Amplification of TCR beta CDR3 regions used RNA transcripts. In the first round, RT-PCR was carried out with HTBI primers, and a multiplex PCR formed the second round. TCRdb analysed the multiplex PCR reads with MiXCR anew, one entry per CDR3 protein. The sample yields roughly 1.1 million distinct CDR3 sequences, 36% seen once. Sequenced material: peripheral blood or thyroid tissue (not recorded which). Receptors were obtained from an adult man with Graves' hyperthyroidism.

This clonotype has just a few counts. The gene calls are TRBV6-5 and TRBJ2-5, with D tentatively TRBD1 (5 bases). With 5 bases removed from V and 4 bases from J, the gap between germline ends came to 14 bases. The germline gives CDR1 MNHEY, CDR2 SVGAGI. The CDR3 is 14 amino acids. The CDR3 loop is CASSRTRTGETQYF. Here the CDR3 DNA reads TGTGCCAGCAGTCGAACACGAACAGGAGAGACCCAGTACTTC.

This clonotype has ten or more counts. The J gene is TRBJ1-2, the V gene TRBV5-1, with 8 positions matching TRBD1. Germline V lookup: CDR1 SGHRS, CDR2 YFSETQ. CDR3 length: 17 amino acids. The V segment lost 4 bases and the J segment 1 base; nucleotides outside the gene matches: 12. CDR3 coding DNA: TGCGCCAGCAGCCCGGCCCCACAGGGGGTTAGTAACTATGGCTACACCTTC. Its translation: CASSPAPQGVSNYGYTF.

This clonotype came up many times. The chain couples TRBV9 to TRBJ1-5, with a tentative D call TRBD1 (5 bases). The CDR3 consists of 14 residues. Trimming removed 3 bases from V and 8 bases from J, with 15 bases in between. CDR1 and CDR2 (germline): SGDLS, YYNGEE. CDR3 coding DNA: TGTGCCAGCAGCGCCGGGGACGCTGGAGAGCCCCAGCATTTT. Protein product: CASSAGDAGEPQHF.

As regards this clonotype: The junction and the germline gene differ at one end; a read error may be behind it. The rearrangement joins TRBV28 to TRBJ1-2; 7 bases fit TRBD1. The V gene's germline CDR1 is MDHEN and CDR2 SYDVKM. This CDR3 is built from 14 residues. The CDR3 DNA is TGTACCAGCAAAACAGGGGCGCAGGACTATGGCTACACCTTC. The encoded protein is CTSKTGAQDYGYTF.

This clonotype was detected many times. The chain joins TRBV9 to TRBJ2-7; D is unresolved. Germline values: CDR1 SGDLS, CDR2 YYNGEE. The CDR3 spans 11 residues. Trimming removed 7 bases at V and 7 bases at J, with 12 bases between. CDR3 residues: CASATAGEQYF. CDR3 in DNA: TGTGCCAGCGCCACCGCCGGGGAGCAGTACTTC.